The present T cell receptor (beta chain) was sequenced within a study of blood T cell repertoires in COVID-19. Seattle patients were enrolled while actively infected and followed longitudinally. The repertoire was sequenced with immunoSEQ multiplex PCR; TCRdb's copy has only in-frame clones and lacks some. Among under 300,000 clones, 65% to 90% were seen once, and the ten largest hold under 15%. This CDR3 region has 14 residues. V lost 7 bases and J lost 7; bases outside the gene matches: 9. Germline lookup yields CDR1 SNHLY and CDR2 FYNNEI. The genes are TRBV2 and TRBJ2-5, with 10 bases that match TRBD1. The sequence came from a woman in her 70s with COVID-19, enrolled during active disease. The sample taken for sequencing was peripheral blood. CDR3 DNA sequence: TGTGCCAGCAACGCCGGGACAGGGGCAGGGACCCAGTACTTC. As protein: CASNAGTGAGTQYF. The full variable domain, in which reference TRBV2 and TRBJ2-5 provide the parts outside the CDR3, is EPEVTQTPSHQVTQMGQEVILRCVPISNHLYFYWYRQILGQKVEFLVSFYNNEISEKSEIFDDQFSVERPDGSNFTLKIRSTKLEDSAMYFCASNAGTGAGTQYFGPGTRLLVL.